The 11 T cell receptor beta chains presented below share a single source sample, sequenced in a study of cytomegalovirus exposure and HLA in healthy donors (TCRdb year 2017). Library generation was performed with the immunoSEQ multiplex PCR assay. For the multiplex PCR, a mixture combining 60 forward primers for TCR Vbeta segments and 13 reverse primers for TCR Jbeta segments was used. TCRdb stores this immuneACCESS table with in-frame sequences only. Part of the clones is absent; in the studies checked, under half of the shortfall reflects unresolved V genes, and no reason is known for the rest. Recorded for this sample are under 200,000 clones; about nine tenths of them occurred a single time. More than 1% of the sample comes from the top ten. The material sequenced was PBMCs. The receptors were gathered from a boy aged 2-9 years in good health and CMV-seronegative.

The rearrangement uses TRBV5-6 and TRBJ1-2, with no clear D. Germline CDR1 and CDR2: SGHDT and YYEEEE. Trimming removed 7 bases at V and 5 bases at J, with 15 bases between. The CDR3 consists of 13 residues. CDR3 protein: CASQGSGRYGYTF. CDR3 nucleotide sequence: TGTGCCAGCCAAGGGAGCGGACGATATGGCTACACCTTC. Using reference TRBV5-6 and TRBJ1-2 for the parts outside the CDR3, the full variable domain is DAGVTQSPTHLIKTRGQQVTLRCSPKSGHDTVSWYQQALGQGPQFIFQYYEEEERQRGNFPDRFSGHQFPNYSSELNVNALLLGDSALYLCASQGSGRYGYTFGSGTRLTVV.

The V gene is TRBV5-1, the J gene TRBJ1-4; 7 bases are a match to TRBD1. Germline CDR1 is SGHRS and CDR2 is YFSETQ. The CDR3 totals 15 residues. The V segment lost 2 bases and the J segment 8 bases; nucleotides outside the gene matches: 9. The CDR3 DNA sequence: TGCGCCAGCAGCTTACAGGGGACCCTACCAGAAAAACTGTTTTTT. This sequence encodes CASSLQGTLPEKLFF.

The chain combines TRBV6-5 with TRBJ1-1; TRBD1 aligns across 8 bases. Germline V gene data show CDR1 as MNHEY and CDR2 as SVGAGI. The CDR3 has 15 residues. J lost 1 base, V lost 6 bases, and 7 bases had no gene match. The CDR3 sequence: CASRSQGARNTEAFF. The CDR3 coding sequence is TGTGCCAGCAGATCTCAGGGGGCGCGGAACACTGAAGCTTTCTTT.

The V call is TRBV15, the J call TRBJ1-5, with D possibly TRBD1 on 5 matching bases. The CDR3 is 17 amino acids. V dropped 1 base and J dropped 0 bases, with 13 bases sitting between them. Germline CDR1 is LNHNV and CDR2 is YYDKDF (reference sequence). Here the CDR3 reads CATSRGGGLYSNQPQHF. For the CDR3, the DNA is TGTGCCACCAGCAGAGGGGGGGGACTTTATAGCAATCAGCCCCAGCATTTT.

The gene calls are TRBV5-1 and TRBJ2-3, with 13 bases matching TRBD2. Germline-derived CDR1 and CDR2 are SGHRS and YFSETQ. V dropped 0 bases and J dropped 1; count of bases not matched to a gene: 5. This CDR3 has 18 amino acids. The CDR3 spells CASSLALAGGKGTDTQYF. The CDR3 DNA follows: TGCGCCAGCAGCTTGGCACTAGCGGGAGGGAAGGGCACAGATACGCAGTATTTT.

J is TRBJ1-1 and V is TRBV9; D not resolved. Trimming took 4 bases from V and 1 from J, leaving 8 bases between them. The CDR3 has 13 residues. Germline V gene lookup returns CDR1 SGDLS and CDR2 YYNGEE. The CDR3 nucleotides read TGTGCCAGCAGCCCCCAGTCGAACACTGAAGCTTTCTTT. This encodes CASSPQSNTEAFF. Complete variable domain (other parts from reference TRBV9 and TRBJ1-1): DSGVTQTPKHLITATGQRVTLRCSPRSGDLSVYWYQQSLDQGLQFLIQYYNGEERAKGNILERFSAQQFPDLHSELNLSSLELGDSALYFCASSPQSNTEAFFGQGTRLTVV.

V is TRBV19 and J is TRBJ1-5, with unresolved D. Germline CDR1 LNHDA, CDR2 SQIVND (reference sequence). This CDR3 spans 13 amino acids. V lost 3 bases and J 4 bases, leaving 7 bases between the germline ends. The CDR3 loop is CASSIGGNQPQHF. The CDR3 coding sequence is TGTGCCAGTAGTATCGGTGGTAATCAGCCCCAGCATTTT.

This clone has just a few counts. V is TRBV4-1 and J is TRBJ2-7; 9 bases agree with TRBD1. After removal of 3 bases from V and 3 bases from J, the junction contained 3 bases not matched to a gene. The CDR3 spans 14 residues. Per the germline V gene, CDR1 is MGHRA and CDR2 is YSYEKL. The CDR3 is CASSQNRGLYEQYF. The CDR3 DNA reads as TGCGCCAGCAGCCAGAACAGGGGGCTCTACGAGCAGTACTTC.

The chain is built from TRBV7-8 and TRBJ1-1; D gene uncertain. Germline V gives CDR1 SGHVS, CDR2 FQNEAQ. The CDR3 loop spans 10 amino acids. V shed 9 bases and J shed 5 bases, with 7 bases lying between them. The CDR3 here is CASLGTEAFF. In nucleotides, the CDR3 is TGTGCCAGTCTAGGAACTGAAGCTTTCTTT.

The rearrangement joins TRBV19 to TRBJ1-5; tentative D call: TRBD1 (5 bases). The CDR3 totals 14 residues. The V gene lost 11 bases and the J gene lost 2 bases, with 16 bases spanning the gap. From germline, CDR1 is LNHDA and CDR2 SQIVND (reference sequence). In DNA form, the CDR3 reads TGTGCCCCTTACCTCGGGGGTGGCAATCAGCCCCAGCATTTT. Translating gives CAPYLGGGNQPQHF.

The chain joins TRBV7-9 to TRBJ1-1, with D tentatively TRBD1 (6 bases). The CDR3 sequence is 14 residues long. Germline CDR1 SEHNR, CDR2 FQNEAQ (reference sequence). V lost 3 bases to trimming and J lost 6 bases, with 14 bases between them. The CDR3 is CASSFEGRGSEAFF. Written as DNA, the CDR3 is TGTGCCAGCAGCTTCGAGGGAAGGGGGTCTGAAGCTTTCTTT.